Below are 16 T cell receptor beta chains sequenced from a single sample in a study of blood T cell repertoires in COVID-19. Sequencing was performed with immunoSEQ multiplex PCR; in TCRdb, only in-frame clones are kept and a portion is missing. The sample lists roughly 300,000 clones, more than 85% occurring once. Material for sequencing was peripheral blood. The receptors derive from a woman aged 25 to 45 with COVID-19, enrolled during active disease.

In its sample, this clone was seen a few times. This chain connects TRBV10-1 to TRBJ2-7; a weak D match, TRBD1 (6 bases). Germline CDR1 and CDR2: WNHNN and SYGVQD (reference sequence). The CDR3 has 13 amino acids. V was pared by 5 bases and J by 2 bases, with 10 bases between. The CDR3 sequence is CASSPGQTYEQYF. CDR3 sequence (DNA): TGCGCCAGCAGTCCAGGACAGACCTACGAGCAGTACTTC.

The J gene is TRBJ2-4, the V gene TRBV11-2, with 7 bases that match TRBD2. Germline V lookup: CDR1 SGHAT, CDR2 FQNNGV. The CDR3 length is 11 residues. Trimming removed 4 bases from V and 12 bases from J; junction bases left unmatched: 3. CDR3 DNA sequence: TGTGCCAGCAGCTCGGGACTATCTCAGTACTTC. Its translation: CASSSGLSQYF.

V and J are TRBV7-7 and TRBJ2-1; 7 nucleotides align to TRBD2. V lost 2 bases and J lost 0; bases outside the gene matches: 7. Germline-derived CDR1 and CDR2 are SSHAT and FNYEAQ (reference sequence). This CDR3 has 17 amino acids. The CDR3 DNA follows: TGTGCCAGCAGCTTAACCTTCGGGAGGAACTCCTACAATGAGCAGTTCTTC. This gives the protein CASSLTFGRNSYNEQFF.

The chain uses TRBV12-3 or TRBV12-4 and TRBJ2-3; D perhaps matches TRBD2 (6 bases). V lost 6 bases, J lost 6 bases, and 10 bases lay in between. This CDR3 has 12 amino acids. The CDR3 spells CASRRLVDTQYF. CDR3 coding DNA: TGTGCCAGCAGGCGACTAGTCGATACGCAGTATTTT.

The chain has TRBV5-6 and TRBJ2-5; D may be TRBD1 (6 bases). The germline V gene encodes CDR1 SGHDT and CDR2 YYEEEE. The CDR3 totals 16 residues. Trimming removed 3 bases from V and 3 bases from J, with 18 bases in between. CDR3 protein: CASSSIQGSTKETQYF. The CDR3 DNA reads TGTGCCAGCAGCTCGATCCAGGGGAGTACCAAAGAGACCCAGTACTTC.

The chain employs TRBV24-1 and TRBJ2-5; 7 bases fit TRBD1. V trimming: 5 bases; J trimming: 2 bases; junction bases outside the gene matches: 4. Per germline, CDR1 KGHDR and CDR2 SFDVKD. The CDR3 is 14 amino acids. CDR3 sequence (DNA): TGTGCCACCAGTGCGGGACAGAATCAAGAGACCCAGTACTTC. Amino acid sequence: CATSAGQNQETQYF.

This rearrangement joins TRBV2 to TRBJ1-2; 7 bases agree with TRBD1. V lost 1 base to trimming and J lost 10 bases; unmatched junction nucleotides: 18. The CDR3 contains 17 residues. From germline, CDR1 is SNHLY and CDR2 FYNNEI. In DNA, the CDR3 is TGTGCCAGCAGTGAAGGGATCCGGGACAGCATACGTAGGTCCTACACCTTC. This encodes CASSEGIRDSIRRSYTF.

The CDR3 nucleotides are TGTGCCAGCAGTTACCGGTCAGATACGCAGTATTTT. Its translation: CASSYRSDTQYF. This rearrangement joins TRBV6-6 to TRBJ2-3; no reliable D call. The CDR3 spans 12 residues. The germline CDR1 and CDR2 sequences are MNHNY and SVGAGI (reference sequence). V was shortened by 2 bases and J by 4 bases, with 4 bases between the two germline ends.

This chain uses TRBV11-3 with TRBJ2-1; D is unclear. The ends were cut back, 2 bases at V and 5 bases at J, with 16 bases in the middle. This CDR3 region has 16 residues. The germline CDR1 and CDR2 sequences are SGHNT and YENEEA. CDR3 protein: CASSLSVGGRNNEQFF. The CDR3 nucleotides are TGTGCCAGCAGCTTATCGGTAGGCGGCAGAAACAATGAGCAGTTCTTC.

The chain employs TRBV2 and TRBJ1-2, with D possibly being TRBD1 (5 bases). From germline, CDR1 is SNHLY and CDR2 FYNNEI. The CDR3 is 14 amino acids. V lost 5 bases and J lost 3, with 13 bases in between. The CDR3 loop reads CASSYSGYDYGYTF. The CDR3 DNA reads TGTGCCAGCAGTTACTCAGGGTATGACTATGGCTACACCTTC.

The gene calls are TRBV2 and TRBJ2-3, with 10 bases matching TRBD1. The CDR3 loop spans 14 amino acids. CDR1 and CDR2 from the germline V gene are SNHLY and FYNNEI. V lost 7 bases and J lost 5; bases outside the gene matches: 6. The CDR3 region is CASTGQGGGDTQYF. CDR3 in DNA: TGTGCCAGCACCGGACAGGGGGGGGGAGATACGCAGTATTTT.

The chain recombines TRBV6-2 or TRBV6-3 with TRBJ2-5; unclear D gene. CDR1 is MNHEY and CDR2 is SVGEGT in the germline V gene. The CDR3 loop spans 15 amino acids. V lost 2 bases and J 1 base, leaving 11 bases between the germline ends. In nucleotides, the CDR3 is TGTGCCAGCAGTTACCTGTCCAGGCCCCAAGAGACCCAGTACTTC. It is translated as CASSYLSRPQETQYF.

The chain couples TRBV6-5 to TRBJ2-7, with TRBD1 identical over 10 bases. CDR1 and CDR2 (germline): MNHEY, SVGAGI. V trimming: 0 bases; J trimming: 4 bases; junction bases outside the gene matches: 6. The CDR3 length is 16 residues. The CDR3 loop reads CASSYSVTGGRYEQYF. As DNA, the CDR3 is TGTGCCAGCAGTTACTCTGTGACAGGGGGCAGGTACGAGCAGTACTTC.

The rearrangement joins TRBV7-2 to TRBJ1-2; D remains ambiguous. Germline V gene lookup returns CDR1 SGHTA and CDR2 FQGNSA. The length of the CDR3 is 15 residues. V was trimmed by 0 bases and J by 7 bases, leaving 15 bases between them. CDR3 DNA sequence: TGTGCCAGCAGCTTAGCCGGCAGGACTATGCTTGGCTACACCTTC. Translating it yields CASSLAGRTMLGYTF.

The chain is built from TRBV3-1 (or the pseudogene TRBV3-2) and TRBJ2-2; maybe TRBD2 (5 bases). Between the trimmed V and J ends, which lost 2 bases and 0 bases, there was a span of 10 bases. The CDR3 covers 16 residues. Per the germline V gene, CDR1 is LGHDT and CDR2 is YNNKEL (reference sequence). The CDR3 loop reads CASSQTRAANTGELFF. CDR3 DNA sequence: TGTGCCAGCAGCCAAACGAGGGCGGCGAACACCGGGGAGCTGTTTTTT.

The CDR3 loop is CSATTSGSPYEQYF. The CDR3 DNA is TGCAGCGCTACGACTAGCGGGAGTCCCTACGAGCAGTACTTC. The chain employs TRBV29-1 and TRBJ2-7; 12 positions match TRBD2. V gave up 7 bases and J gave up 2 bases; unmatched junction bases: 6. Germline V gene data show CDR1 as SQVTM and CDR2 as ANQGSEA. CDR3 length equals 14 residues.